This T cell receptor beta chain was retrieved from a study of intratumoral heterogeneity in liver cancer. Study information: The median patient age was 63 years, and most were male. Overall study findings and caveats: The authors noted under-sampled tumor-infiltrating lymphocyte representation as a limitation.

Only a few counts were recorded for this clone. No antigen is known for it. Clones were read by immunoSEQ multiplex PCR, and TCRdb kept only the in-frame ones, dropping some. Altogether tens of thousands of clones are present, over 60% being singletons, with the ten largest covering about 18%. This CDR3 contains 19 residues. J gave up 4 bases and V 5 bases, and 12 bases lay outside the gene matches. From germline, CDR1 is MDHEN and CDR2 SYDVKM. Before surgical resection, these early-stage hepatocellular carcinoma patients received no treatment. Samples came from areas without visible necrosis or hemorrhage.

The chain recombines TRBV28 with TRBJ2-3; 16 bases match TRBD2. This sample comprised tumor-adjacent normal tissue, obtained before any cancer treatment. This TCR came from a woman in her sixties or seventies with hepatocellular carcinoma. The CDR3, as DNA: TGTGCCAGCAGTCACTTGGGGACTAGCGGGAGGGCCCTGGCAGATACGCAGTATTTT. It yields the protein CASSHLGTSGRALADTQYF.